What follows is one T cell receptor (beta chain) and its context. This clone was observed a handful of times. Its specific antigen is unknown. No base-level quality is on record; no much larger clone is a single base apart. The CDR3 contains 19 residues, cysteine and phenylalanine counted. Kept here is only the CDR3 DNA, which spans 57 bases and is read in frame from base 1. V is pruned by 5 bases and J by 2 bases, leaving 18 bases of the junction without a gene match. The germline V gene (reference sequence) supplies CDR1 PRHDT and CDR2 FYEKMQ. The collaborating institutions used their own protocols to collect whole blood in K2EDTA tubes. For TCRbeta analysis, collaborator samples were shipped as frozen whole blood, as isolated PBMCs, or as DNA extracted from either sample type. The sample comes from a study of blood T cell repertoires in COVID-19 (dated by TCRdb to about 2020). Study-level background: Samples from collaborators originated in the United States, Italy and Spain and spanned both the acute and convalescent phases of COVID-19. Deeply sampled blood TCRbeta repertoires from subjects exposed to, actively infected with, or recovered from COVID-19 were included in the dataset. The sample metadata nearly always contained a de-identified subject ID, COVID-19 status, age in years and sex. Samples were obtained from the ongoing ImmuneRACE study (first 160 participants) and from approximately 1,200 subjects provided by 6 global collaborators. The repertoires were made available in a free public database intended to serve as a resource for research on the immune response to SARS-CoV-2. Where available, HLA class I and class II types were obtained from metadata supplied by the sample provider rather than from assay-based typing. The prospective study material was composed of cDNA or gDNA derived from T cells, B-cell-depleted T cells, or PBMCs.

Broader findings and caveats from the paper: The quantity of clinical and demographic metadata differed by source and by participant and was supplied without curation.

The immunoSEQ Assay, a bias-controlled multiplex PCR, was used to amplify TCRbeta CDR3 regions from genomic DNA. The study's processing was this. The number of nucleated cells in each sample was estimated by amplification of reference gene primers within the assay. Sequence reads were collapsed and filtered to measure the absolute abundance of every unique TCRbeta CDR3 rearrangement. For each sample, productive Simpson clonality was calculated as the square root of Simpson's diversity index across productive rearrangements. TCRdb retrieved this table from immuneACCESS and kept in-frame rearrangements only. Not all clones are present; in checked studies, unresolved V genes account for under half, and no reason is known for the remainder. V and J calls and clone size are copied from that table; D and trimming were computed from the DNA. A total of around 64,000 clones appear in this sample, about nine tenths of them only once. The ten largest clones capture 3.2% of the sample.

This chain is built from TRBV13 and TRBJ1-5, with 7 bases in between that match TRBD1. The TCR was taken from a man aged 50 or older with active COVID-19. Sequenced sample: peripheral blood. The CDR3 corresponds to CASSRGGRGVGYGNQPQHF. In nucleotide form, the sequence is TGTGCCAGCAGCCGAGGCGGCAGGGGGGTCGGATATGGCAATCAGCCCCAGCATTTT.